This T cell receptor beta chain was retrieved from a study of T cells in Graves' hyperthyroidism and ophthalmopathy. Study observations and caveats: Ophthalmopathy, as predicted by the model, came a median approximately 6.5 months after the prediction. Within blood appeared most thyroid clonotypes that had expanded above 0.001.

The CDR3 totals 15 residues. The germline V and J ends were trimmed by 3 bases and 5 bases, with 16 bases remaining between them. To note about this clonotype: Its antigen remains unknown.

Amplified regions were TCR beta CDR3 sequences from RNA transcripts. The TCR CDR3 was amplified in a first-round RT-PCR using the HTBI primer set. MiXCR, applied by TCRdb to the multiplex PCR reads, yields one record per CDR3 protein. The sample holds some 500,000 distinct CDR3 sequences, around 24% seen once. Diagnoses were established using clinical symptoms, serum thyroxine and TRAb, thyroid ultrasound and orbital computed tomography. The J gene is TRBJ2-5, the V gene TRBV12-3 or TRBV12-4, with D hard to call. Sample: blood. This sequence was found in a woman in her twenties or thirties with Graves' ophthalmopathy. The CDR3 DNA reads TGTGCCAGCAGTTTCTCAGGACCAGCTCAGGAGACCCAGTACTTC. Protein product: CASSFSGPAQETQYF.